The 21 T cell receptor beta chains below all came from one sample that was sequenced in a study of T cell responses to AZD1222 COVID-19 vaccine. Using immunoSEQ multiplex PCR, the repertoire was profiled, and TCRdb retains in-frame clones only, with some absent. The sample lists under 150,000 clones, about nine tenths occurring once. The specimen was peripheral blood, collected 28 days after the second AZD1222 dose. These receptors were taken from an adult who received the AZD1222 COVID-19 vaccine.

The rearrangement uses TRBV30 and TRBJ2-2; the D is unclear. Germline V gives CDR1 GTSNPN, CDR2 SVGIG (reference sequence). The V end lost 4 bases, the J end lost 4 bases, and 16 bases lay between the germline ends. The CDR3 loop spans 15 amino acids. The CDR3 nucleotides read TGTGCCTGGAACATCCCAAGGATTAGCACCGGGGAGCTGTTTTTT. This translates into CAWNIPRISTGELFF.

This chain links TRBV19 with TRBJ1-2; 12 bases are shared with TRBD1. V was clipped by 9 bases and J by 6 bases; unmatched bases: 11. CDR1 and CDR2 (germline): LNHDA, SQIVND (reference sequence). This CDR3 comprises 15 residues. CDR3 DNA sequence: TGTGCCAGCAGACCTGGGGACAGGGGGCCCCATGGCTACACCTTC. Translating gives CASRPGDRGPHGYTF.

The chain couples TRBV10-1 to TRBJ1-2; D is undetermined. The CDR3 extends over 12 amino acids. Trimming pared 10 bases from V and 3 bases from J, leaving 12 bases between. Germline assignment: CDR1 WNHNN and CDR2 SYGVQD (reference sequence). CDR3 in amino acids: CAILDRYYGYTF. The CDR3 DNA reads TGCGCCATCCTCGACCGATACTATGGCTACACCTTC.

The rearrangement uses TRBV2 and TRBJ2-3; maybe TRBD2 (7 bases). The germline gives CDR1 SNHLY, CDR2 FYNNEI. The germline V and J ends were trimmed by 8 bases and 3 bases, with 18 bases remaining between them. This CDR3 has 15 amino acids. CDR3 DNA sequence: TGTGCCAGCTCCCCCCGGGGGGCCAGGACAGATACGCAGTATTTT. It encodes CASSPRGARTDTQYF.

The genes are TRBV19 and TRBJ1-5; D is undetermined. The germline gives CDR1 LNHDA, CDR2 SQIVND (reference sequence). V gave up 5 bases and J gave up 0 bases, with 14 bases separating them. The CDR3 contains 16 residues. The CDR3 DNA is TGTGCCAGTAGTCAAGGGCTCCATTATAGCAATCAGCCCCAGCATTTT. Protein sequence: CASSQGLHYSNQPQHF.

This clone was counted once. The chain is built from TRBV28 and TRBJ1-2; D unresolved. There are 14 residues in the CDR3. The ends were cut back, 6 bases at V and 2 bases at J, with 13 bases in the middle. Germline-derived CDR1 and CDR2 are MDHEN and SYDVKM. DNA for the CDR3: TGTGCCAGCAGAAAATCGGTACAGAACTATGGCTACACCTTC. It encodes CASRKSVQNYGYTF.

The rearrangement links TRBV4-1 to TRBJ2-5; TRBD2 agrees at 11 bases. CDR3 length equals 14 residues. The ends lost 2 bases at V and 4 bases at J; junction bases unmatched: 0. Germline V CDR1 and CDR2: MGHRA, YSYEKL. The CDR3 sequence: CASSQLAGGETQYF. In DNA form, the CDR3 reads TGCGCCAGCAGCCAACTAGCGGGGGGAGAGACCCAGTACTTC.

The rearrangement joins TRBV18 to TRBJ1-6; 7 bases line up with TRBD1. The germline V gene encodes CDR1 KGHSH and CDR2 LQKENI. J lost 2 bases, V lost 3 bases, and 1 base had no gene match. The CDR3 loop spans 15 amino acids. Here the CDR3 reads CASSPGQTYNSPLHF. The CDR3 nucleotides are TGTGCCAGCTCACCGGGACAGACCTATAATTCACCCCTCCACTTT.

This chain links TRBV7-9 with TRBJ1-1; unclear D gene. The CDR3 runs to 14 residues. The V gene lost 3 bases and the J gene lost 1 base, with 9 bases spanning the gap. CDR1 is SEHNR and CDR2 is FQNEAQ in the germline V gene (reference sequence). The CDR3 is CASSFWYANTEAFF. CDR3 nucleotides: TGTGCCAGCAGCTTTTGGTATGCGAACACTGAAGCTTTCTTT.

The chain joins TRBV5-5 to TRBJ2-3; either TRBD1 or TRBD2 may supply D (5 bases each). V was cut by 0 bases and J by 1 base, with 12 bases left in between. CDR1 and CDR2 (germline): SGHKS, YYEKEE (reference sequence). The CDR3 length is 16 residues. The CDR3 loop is CASSLGGFWGTDTQYF. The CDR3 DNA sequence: TGTGCCAGCAGCTTGGGGGGGTTTTGGGGCACAGATACGCAGTATTTT.

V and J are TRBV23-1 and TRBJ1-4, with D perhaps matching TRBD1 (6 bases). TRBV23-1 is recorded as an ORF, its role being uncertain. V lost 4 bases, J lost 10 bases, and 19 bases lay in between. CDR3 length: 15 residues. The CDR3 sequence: CASSLGGRGARKLFF. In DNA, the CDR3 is TGCGCCAGCAGTCTTGGTGGCAGGGGCGCGCGAAAACTGTTTTTT.

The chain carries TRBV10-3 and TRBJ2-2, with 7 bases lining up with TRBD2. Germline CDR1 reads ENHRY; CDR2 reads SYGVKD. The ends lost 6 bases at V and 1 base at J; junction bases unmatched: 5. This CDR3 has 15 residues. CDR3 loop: CAIRVSGLNTGELFF. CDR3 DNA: TGTGCCATCAGGGTTAGCGGGCTGAACACCGGGGAGCTGTTTTTT.

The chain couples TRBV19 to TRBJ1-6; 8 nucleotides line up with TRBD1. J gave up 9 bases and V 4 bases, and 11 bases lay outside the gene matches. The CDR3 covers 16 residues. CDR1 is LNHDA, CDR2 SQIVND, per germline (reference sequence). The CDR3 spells CASSTGQGTLGSPLHF. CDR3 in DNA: TGTGCCAGTAGTACCGGACAGGGCACCTTGGGTTCACCCCTCCACTTT.

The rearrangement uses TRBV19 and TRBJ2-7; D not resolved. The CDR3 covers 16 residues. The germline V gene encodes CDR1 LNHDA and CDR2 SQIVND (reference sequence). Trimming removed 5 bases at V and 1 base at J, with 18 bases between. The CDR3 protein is CASSALTSWESYEQYF. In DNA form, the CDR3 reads TGTGCCAGTAGTGCCTTGACAAGTTGGGAATCCTACGAGCAGTACTTC.

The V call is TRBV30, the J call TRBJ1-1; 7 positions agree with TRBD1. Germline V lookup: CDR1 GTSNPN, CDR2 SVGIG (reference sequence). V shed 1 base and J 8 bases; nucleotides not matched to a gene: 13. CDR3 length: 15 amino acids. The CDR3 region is CAWSARGGGTAEAFF. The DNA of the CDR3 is TGTGCCTGGAGTGCCCGAGGAGGGGGCACCGCAGAAGCTTTCTTT.

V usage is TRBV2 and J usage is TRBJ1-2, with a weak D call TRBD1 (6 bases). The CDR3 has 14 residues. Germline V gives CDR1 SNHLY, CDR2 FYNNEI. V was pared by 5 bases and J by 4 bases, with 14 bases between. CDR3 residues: CASSPARGGYGYTF. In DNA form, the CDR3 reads TGTGCCAGCAGTCCGGCCAGGGGAGGCTATGGCTACACCTTC.

The CDR3 spells CASSEASRRDSPLHF. DNA of the CDR3: TGTGCCAGCAGTGAAGCTTCCCGTCGGGATTCACCCCTCCACTTT. This chain joins TRBV2 and TRBJ1-6; no reliable D call. Germline CDR1 SNHLY, CDR2 FYNNEI. The V gene lost 0 bases and the J gene lost 8 bases, with 11 bases spanning the gap. This CDR3 region has 15 residues.

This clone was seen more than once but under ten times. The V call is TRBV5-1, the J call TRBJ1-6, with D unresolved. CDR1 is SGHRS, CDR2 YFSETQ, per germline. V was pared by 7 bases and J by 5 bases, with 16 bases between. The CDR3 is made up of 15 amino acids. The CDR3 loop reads CASSVEGSDNSPLHF. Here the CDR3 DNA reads TGCGCCAGCTCGGTTGAGGGTTCGGATAATTCACCCCTCCACTTT.

In nucleotides, the CDR3 is TGTGCCAGCAGCCGCAGGGTTAACTATGGCTACACCTTC. It codes for CASSRRVNYGYTF. The V and J genes are TRBV5-8 and TRBJ1-2; weak D call: TRBD1 (5 bases). V gave up 4 bases and J gave up 1 base, with 8 bases separating them. The CDR3 runs to 13 residues. Germline V gene sequence: CDR1 SGHTS, CDR2 YDEGEE.

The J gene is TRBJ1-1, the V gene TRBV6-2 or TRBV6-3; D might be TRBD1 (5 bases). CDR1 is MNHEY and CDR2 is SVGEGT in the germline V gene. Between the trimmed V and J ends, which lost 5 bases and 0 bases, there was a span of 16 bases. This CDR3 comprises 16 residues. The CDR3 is CASSGLAGPLNTEAFF. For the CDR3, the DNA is TGTGCCAGCAGTGGGTTGGCAGGGCCACTGAACACTGAAGCTTTCTTT.

CDR3 amino acids: CASSTRLAGETNEQFF. The CDR3 region has the DNA TGCGCCAGCAGCACCCGACTAGCGGGGGAAACTAATGAGCAGTTCTTC. The J gene is TRBJ2-1, the V gene TRBV4-1; TRBD2 matches 12 bases. The CDR3 runs to 16 residues. The ends lost 5 bases at V and 7 bases at J; junction bases unmatched: 9. Germline V gene sequence: CDR1 MGHRA, CDR2 YSYEKL.